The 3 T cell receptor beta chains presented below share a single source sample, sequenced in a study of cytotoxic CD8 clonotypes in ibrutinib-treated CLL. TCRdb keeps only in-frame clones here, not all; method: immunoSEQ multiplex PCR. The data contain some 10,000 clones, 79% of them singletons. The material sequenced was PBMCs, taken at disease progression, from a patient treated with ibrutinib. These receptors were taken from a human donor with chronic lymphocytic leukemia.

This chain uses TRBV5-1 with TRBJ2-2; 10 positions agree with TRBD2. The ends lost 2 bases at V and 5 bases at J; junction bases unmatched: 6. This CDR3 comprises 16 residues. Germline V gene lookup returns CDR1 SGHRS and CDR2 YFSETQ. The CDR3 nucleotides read TGCGCCAGCAGCTTCTTAGCGGGGGGATATACCGGGGAGCTGTTTTTT. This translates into CASSFLAGGYTGELFF.

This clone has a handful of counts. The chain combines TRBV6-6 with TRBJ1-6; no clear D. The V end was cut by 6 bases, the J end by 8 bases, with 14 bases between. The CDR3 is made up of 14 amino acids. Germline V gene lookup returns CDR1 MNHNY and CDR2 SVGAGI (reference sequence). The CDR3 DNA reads TGTGCCAGCAGCCGGAGTGCCGGGGATTCACCCCTCCACTTT. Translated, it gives CASSRSAGDSPLHF.

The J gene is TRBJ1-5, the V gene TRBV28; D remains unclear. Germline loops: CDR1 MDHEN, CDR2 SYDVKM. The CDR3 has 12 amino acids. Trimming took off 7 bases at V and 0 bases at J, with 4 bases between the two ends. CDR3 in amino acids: CASKHSNQPQHF. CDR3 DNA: TGTGCCAGCAAGCATAGCAATCAGCCCCAGCATTTT.